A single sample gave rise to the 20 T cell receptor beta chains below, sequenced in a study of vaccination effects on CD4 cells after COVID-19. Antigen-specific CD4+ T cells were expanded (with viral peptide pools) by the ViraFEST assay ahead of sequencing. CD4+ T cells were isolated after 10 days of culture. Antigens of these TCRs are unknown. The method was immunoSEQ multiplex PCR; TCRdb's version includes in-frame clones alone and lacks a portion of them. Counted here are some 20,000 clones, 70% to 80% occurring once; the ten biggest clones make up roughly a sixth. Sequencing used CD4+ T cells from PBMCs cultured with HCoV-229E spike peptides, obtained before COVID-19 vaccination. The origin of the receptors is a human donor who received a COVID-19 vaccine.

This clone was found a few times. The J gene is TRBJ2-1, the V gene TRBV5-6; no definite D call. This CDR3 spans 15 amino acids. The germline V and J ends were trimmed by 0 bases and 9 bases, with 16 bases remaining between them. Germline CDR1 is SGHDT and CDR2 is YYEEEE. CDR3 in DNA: TGTGCCAGCAGCTTGGATTTGGATGGGGTGGGTGAGCAGTTCTTC. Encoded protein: CASSLDLDGVGEQFF.

As DNA, the CDR3 is TGTGCCAGCAGTGAATGGTCAGGGGAATTGAGCAATCAGCCCCAGCATTTT. Translation: CASSEWSGELSNQPQHF. This chain links TRBV6-1 with TRBJ1-5, with a tentative D call TRBD1 (6 bases). Germline CDR1 is MNHNS and CDR2 is SASEGT. CDR3 size: 17 residues. V was clipped by 2 bases and J by 1 base, with 15 bases between them.

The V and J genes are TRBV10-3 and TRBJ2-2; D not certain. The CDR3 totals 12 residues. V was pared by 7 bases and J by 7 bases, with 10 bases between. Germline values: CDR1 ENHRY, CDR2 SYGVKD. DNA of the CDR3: TGTGCCATCATGGATAGGTACGGGGAGCTGTTTTTT. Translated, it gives CAIMDRYGELFF.

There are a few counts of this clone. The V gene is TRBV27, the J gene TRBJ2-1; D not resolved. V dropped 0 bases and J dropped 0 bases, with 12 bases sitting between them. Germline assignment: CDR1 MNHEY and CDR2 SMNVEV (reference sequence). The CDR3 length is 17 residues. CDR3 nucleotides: TGTGCCAGCAGTTTATCCTCAACAGCCAGCTCCTACAATGAGCAGTTCTTC. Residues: CASSLSSTASSYNEQFF.

The CDR3 DNA sequence: TGTGCCAGCAGCGAGGAGTTACAGGGGGCTCGCGCTTTCTTT. As protein: CASSEELQGARAFF. The chain recombines TRBV2 with TRBJ1-1; TRBD1 aligns across 9 bases. The CDR3 has 14 amino acids. The ends lost 6 bases at V and 11 bases at J; junction bases unmatched: 13. The germline CDR1 and CDR2 sequences are SNHLY and FYNNEI.

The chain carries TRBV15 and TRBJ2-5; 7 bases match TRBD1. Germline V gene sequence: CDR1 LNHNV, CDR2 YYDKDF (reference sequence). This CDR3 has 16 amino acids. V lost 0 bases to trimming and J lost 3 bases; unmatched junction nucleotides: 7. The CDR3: CATSRDTTQGKETQYF. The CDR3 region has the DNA TGTGCCACCAGCAGAGATACTACACAGGGGAAAGAGACCCAGTACTTC.

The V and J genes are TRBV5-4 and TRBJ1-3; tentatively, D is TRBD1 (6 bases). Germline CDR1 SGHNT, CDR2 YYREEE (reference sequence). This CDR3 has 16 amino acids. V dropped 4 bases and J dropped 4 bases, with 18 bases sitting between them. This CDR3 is CASSIATGKEGNTIYF. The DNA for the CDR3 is TGTGCCAGCAGCATCGCGACAGGAAAAGAAGGAAACACCATATATTTT.

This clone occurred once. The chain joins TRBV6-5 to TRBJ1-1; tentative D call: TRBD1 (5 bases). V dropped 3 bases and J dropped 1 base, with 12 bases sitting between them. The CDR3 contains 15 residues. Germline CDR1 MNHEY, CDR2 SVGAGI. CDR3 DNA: TGTGCCAGCAGTTATTTGGCCAGGGAGAACACTGAAGCTTTCTTT. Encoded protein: CASSYLARENTEAFF.

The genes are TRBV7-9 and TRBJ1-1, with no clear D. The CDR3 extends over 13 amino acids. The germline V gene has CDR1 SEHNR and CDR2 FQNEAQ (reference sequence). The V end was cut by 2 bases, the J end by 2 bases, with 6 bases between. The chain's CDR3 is CASSLNRNTEAFF. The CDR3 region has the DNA TGTGCCAGCAGCTTAAACAGAAACACTGAAGCTTTCTTT.

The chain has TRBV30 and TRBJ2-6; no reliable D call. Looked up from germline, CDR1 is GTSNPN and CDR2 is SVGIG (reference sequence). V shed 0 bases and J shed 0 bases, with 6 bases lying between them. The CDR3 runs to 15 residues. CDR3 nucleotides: TGTGCCTGGAGTGTATTTGCCTCTGGGGCCAACGTCCTGACTTTC. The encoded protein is CAWSVFASGANVLTF.

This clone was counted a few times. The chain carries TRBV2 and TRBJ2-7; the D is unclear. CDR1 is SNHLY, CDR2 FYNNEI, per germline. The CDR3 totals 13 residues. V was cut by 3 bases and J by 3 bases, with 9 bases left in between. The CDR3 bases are TGTGCCAGCAGTGAGTGGGAACGCTACGAGCAGTACTTC. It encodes CASSEWERYEQYF.

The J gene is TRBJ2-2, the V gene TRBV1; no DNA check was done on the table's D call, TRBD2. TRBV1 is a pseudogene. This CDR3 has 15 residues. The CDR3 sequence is CTSSQLLANTGELFF. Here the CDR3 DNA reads TGCACCAGCAGCCAACTTTTAGCGAACACCGGGGAGCTGTTTTTT.

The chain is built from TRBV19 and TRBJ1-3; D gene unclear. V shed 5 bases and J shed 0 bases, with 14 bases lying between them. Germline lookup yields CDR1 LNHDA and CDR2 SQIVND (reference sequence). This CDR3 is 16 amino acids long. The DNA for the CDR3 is TGTGCCAGTAGTCCTCGACCAGGAATCTCTGGAAACACCATATATTTT. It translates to CASSPRPGISGNTIYF.

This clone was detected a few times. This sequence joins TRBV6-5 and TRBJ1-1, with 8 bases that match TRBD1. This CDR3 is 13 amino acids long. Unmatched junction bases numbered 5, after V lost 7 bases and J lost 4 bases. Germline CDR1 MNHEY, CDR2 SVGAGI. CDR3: CASTRTGGTEAFF. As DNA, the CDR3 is TGTGCCAGCACCCGAACAGGGGGCACTGAAGCTTTCTTT.

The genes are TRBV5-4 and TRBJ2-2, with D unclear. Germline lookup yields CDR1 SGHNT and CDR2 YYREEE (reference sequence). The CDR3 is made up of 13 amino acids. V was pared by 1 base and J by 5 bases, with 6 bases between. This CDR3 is CASSLTSTGELFF. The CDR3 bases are TGTGCCAGCAGCTTGACAAGTACCGGGGAGCTGTTTTTT.

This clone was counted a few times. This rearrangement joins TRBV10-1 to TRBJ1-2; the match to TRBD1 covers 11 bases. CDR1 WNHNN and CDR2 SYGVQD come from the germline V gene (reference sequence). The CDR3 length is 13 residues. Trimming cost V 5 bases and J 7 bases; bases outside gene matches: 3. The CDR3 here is CASSRTGGGGYTF. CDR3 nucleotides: TGCGCCAGCAGTCGGACAGGGGGCGGTGGCTACACCTTC.

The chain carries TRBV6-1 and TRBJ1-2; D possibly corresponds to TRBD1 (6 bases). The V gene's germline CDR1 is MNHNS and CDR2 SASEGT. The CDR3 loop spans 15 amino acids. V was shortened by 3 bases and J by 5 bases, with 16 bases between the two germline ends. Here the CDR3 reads CASSEGLGGQYGYTF. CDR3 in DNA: TGTGCCAGCAGTGAGGGGTTGGGGGGGCAATATGGCTACACCTTC.

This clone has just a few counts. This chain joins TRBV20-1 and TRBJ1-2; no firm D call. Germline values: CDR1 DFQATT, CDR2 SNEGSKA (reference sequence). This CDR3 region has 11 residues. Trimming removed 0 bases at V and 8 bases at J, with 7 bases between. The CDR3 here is CSARDGGGYTF. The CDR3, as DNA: TGCAGTGCTAGAGATGGTGGAGGCTACACCTTC.

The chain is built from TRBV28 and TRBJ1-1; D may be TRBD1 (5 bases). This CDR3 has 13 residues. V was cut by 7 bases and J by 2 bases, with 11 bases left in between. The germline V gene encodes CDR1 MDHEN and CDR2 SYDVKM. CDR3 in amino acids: CASKGWDNTEAFF. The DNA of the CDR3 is TGTGCCAGCAAGGGGTGGGATAACACTGAAGCTTTCTTT.

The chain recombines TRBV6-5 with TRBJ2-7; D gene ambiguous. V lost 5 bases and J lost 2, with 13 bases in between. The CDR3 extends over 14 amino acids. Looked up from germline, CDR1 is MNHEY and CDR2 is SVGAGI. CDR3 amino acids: CASSTAGSAYEQYF. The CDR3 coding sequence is TGTGCCAGCAGTACTGCAGGATCTGCCTACGAGCAGTACTTC.